A selection of T cell receptor beta chains follows, all from one sample in a study of blood T cell repertoires in COVID-19. Repertoires were generated with immunoSEQ multiplex PCR, while TCRdb's copy carries only in-frame clones and drops some. Of about 120,000 clones in the sample, 70% to 85% were seen once. The sequenced sample was peripheral blood. These receptors were taken from a man aged 70-80 years with active or convalescent COVID-19. Each CDR3 is given with its conserved first and last residue. The D gene is left open where the match is weak. The size entry is marked missing in some rows and otherwise reads once, few, many or a size class.

J: TRBJ2-7; D: TRBD2; V: TRBV7-2; size: .; DNA: TGTGCCAGCAGCTTAGCCCAGCGGGGGTCCTACGAGCAGTACTTC; CDR3: CASSLAQRGSYEQYF
J: TRBJ2-5; D: TRBD2; V: TRBV10-3; size: .; DNA: TGTGCCATCAGTGAGTCAATCCAGCGGGGGGGCCGGGAGACCCAGTACTTC; CDR3: CAISESIQRGGRETQYF
J: TRBJ2-1; D: TRBD2; V: TRBV7-2; size: .; DNA: TGTGCCAGCAGCCCCCGGCGTCTAGCGGAGGGGAGCTCCTACAATGAGCAGTTCTTC; CDR3: CASSPRRLAEGSSYNEQFF
J: TRBJ1-1; D: TRBD1; V: TRBV5-4; size: .; DNA: TGTGCCAGCAGAAAAAACAGGGGCCAGAACACTGAAGCTTTCTTT; CDR3: CASRKNRGQNTEAFF
J: TRBJ1-4; D: TRBD1; V: TRBV7-9; size: .; DNA: TGTGCCAGCAGCGCGGGGACAGGAATTGAAAAACTGTTTTTT; CDR3: CASSAGTGIEKLFF
J: TRBJ2-1; D: TRBD1; V: TRBV6-2/TRBV6-3; size: .; DNA: TGTGCCAGCAGTCGAGGGGGCGCAGGGATTAATGAGCAGTTCTTC; CDR3: CASSRGGAGINEQFF
J: TRBJ1-2; D: .; V: TRBV19; size: .; DNA: TGTGCCAGTAGTCCGGACACACGATATGGCTACACCTTC; CDR3: CASSPDTRYGYTF
J: TRBJ2-3; D: TRBD2; V: TRBV29-1; size: .; DNA: TGCAGCGTTGATGGGACTAGCGGGGGCACAGATACGCAGTATTTT; CDR3: CSVDGTSGGTDTQYF
J: TRBJ1-5; D: TRBD1; V: TRBV5-6; size: .; DNA: TGTGCCAGCAGCTTCTCCCGGGACAGGGGGAGGACTAGCAATCAGCCCCAGCATTTT; CDR3: CASSFSRDRGRTSNQPQHF
J: TRBJ2-3; D: .; V: TRBV18; size: few; DNA: TGTGCCAGCTCAGGACAAGTGAGCACAGATACGCAGTATTTT; CDR3: CASSGQVSTDTQYF
J: TRBJ1-6; D: TRBD1; V: TRBV4-2; size: .; DNA: TGTGCCAGCAGCCCGGGGATTGGGGACAGGGGCTCCTATAATTCACCCCTCCACTTT; CDR3: CASSPGIGDRGSYNSPLHF
J: TRBJ2-2; D: TRBD1; V: TRBV7-2; size: .; DNA: TGTGCCAGCAGCTTAGGTGGGACAGGGGGCTCAAACACCGGGGAGCTGTTTTTT; CDR3: CASSLGGTGGSNTGELFF
J: TRBJ2-1; D: TRBD2; V: TRBV6-4; size: .; DNA: TGTGCCAGCAGTGACAAAGCTAGCGGGAGCGATGAGCAGTTCTTC; CDR3: CASSDKASGSDEQFF
J: TRBJ2-5; D: TRBD2; V: TRBV7-2; size: .; DNA: TGTGCCAGCAGCTTAGACCCGGCTAGCGGCCGTCAGCGTACCCAGTACTTC; CDR3: CASSLDPASGRQRTQYF
J: TRBJ2-2; D: .; V: TRBV21-1; size: .; DNA: TGTGCCAGCAGCAAAGAGAGAAGAAGCGCGCCGAACACCGGGGAGCTGTTTTTT; CDR3: CASSKERRSAPNTGELFF
J: TRBJ1-2; D: .; V: TRBV25-1; size: .; DNA: TGTGCCAGCAGTGAATACAGGGCAGCTGGCTACACCTTC; CDR3: CASSEYRAAGYTF
J: TRBJ1-1; D: TRBD1; V: TRBV30; size: once; DNA: TGTGCCTGGAACAGGGACAGGAGGAACACTGAAGCTTTCTTT; CDR3: CAWNRDRRNTEAFF
J: TRBJ1-3; D: TRBD1; V: TRBV28; size: .; DNA: TGTGCCAGCAGTCCCCAGACAGGGGCAGGGAACACCATATATTTT; CDR3: CASSPQTGAGNTIYF
J: TRBJ1-5; D: .; V: TRBV19; size: .; DNA: TGTGCCAGTAGTATCCAGGGGACCCAAACCCCACAGCCCCAGCATTTT; CDR3: CASSIQGTQTPQPQHF
J: TRBJ2-3; D: TRBD2; V: TRBV27; size: .; DNA: TGTGCCAGCAACCTAGCGGGACTTAACACAGATACGCAGTATTTT; CDR3: CASNLAGLNTDTQYF
J: TRBJ2-4; D: TRBD2; V: TRBV20-1; size: .; DNA: TGCAGTGCCAGTTCGGGACTAGCGTTGAACATTCAGTACTTC; CDR3: CSASSGLALNIQYF
J: TRBJ2-3; D: .; V: TRBV12-5; size: .; DNA: TGTGCTAGTGGTTTGGTCCTAGGCGGCACAGATACGCAGTATTTT; CDR3: CASGLVLGGTDTQYF